This T cell receptor (beta chain) was obtained from a study of CD8+ T cells in alopecia areata. Study-level background: Twice daily, treated patients received 5 to 10 mg of oral tofacitinib.

Treatment in this sample: oral pan-JAK inhibitor, 5-10 mg twice daily. Starting from PBMCs, sorting isolated CD4+ and CD8+ T cells. cDNA serving as the sequencing template came from extracted, reverse transcribed RNA. The data were produced by immunoSEQ multiplex PCR, yet TCRdb's version contains in-frame clones alone and is incomplete. The data hold more than 90,000 clones, with 50% to 75% observed a single time. CDR1 SQVTM and CDR2 ANQGSEA come from the germline V gene. The CDR3 runs to 11 residues. V gave up 4 bases and J gave up 4 bases, with 6 bases separating them. This receptor was identified in a human donor with alopecia areata. Sequenced material: CD8+ T cells sorted from blood, taken at week 4, from a patient treated with tofacitinib. This rearrangement joins TRBV29-1 to TRBJ2-3; D gene ambiguous. CDR3 loop: CSVATSDTQYF. The CDR3 nucleotides read TGCAGCGTTGCCACGTCAGATACGCAGTATTTT.